This T cell receptor (beta chain) was found in a study of cytomegalovirus exposure and HLA in healthy donors. Study outcomes and limitations: Researchers counted around 180 TCR beta chains as cytomegalovirus-associated. Reports indicated that the classifier achieved high specificity and sensitivity in diagnosing cytomegalovirus status. Most observed TCR sequences were rare, whereas some public TCRs were detected in many donors.

The donors were part of the validation cohort of over a hundred subjects. That cohort was separate from the first cohort, which comprised 670 or so subjects. V lost 5 bases, J lost 2 bases, and 5 bases stayed unmatched. The germline CDR1 and CDR2 sequences are MNHEY and SVGAGI. This CDR3 is 15 amino acids long. Sequencing used immunoSEQ multiplex PCR; TCRdb keeps in-frame clones, though not all of them. The sample includes approximately 270,000 clones, 90% of them seen just once. Remarks on this clone: Its antigen is as yet unknown.

The receptor was derived from a young woman in good health and CMV-seronegative. This sequence joins TRBV6-5 and TRBJ1-3, with 8 bases matching TRBD1. Sequences were obtained from PBMCs. In DNA form, the CDR3 reads TGTGCCAGCAGTACACCGGGACAGGCTGGAAACACCATATATTTT. Protein product: CASSTPGQAGNTIYF.